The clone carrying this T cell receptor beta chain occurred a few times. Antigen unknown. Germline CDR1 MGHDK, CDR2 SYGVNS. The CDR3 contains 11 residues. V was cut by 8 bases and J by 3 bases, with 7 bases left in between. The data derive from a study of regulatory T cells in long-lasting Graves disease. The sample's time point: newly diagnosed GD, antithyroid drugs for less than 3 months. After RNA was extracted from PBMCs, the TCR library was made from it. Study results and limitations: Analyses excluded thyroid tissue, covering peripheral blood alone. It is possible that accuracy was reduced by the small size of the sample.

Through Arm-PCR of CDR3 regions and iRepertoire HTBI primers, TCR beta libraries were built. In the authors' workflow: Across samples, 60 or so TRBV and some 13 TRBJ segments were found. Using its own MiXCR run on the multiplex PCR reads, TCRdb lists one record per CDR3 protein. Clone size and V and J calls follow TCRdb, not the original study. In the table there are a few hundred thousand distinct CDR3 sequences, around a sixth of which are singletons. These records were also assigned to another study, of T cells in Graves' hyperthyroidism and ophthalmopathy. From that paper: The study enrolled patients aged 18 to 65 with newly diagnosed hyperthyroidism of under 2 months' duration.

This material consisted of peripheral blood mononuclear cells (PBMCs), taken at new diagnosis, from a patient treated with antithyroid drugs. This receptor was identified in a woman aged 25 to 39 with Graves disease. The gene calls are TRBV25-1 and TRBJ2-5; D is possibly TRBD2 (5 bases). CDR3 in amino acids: CASPAEETQYF. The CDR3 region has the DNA TGTGCCAGCCCAGCGGAAGAGACCCAGTACTTC.